This T cell receptor beta chain was observed in a study of blood T cell repertoires in COVID-19. Study context: The cDNA or gDNA used as material had been derived from T cells, B-cell-depleted T cells, or PBMCs.

TCRdb's copy holds only in-frame clones and misses some; the assay was immunoSEQ multiplex PCR. The table shows about 260,000 clones, with around 90% occurring only once. V was pared by 7 bases and J by 0 bases, with 10 bases between. CDR3 length: 14 amino acids. CDR1 MDHEN and CDR2 SYDVKM come from the germline V gene. The study drew participants aged about 18 to 89 years from 20 to 30 US areas. Cohorts were determined from participant-reported clinical history. Two negative PCRs, clearance, or symptom resolution were required of recovered Cohort 3 donors. This clone was found a few times. The sample comprised PBMCs or T cells enriched from blood (not recorded which). The chain carries TRBV28 and TRBJ1-5; D remains ambiguous. The source is a woman between 45 and 65 years old who had recovered from COVID-19. The chain's CDR3 is CASNPQYSNQPQHF. DNA of the CDR3: TGTGCCAGCAACCCACAGTATAGCAATCAGCCCCAGCATTTT.